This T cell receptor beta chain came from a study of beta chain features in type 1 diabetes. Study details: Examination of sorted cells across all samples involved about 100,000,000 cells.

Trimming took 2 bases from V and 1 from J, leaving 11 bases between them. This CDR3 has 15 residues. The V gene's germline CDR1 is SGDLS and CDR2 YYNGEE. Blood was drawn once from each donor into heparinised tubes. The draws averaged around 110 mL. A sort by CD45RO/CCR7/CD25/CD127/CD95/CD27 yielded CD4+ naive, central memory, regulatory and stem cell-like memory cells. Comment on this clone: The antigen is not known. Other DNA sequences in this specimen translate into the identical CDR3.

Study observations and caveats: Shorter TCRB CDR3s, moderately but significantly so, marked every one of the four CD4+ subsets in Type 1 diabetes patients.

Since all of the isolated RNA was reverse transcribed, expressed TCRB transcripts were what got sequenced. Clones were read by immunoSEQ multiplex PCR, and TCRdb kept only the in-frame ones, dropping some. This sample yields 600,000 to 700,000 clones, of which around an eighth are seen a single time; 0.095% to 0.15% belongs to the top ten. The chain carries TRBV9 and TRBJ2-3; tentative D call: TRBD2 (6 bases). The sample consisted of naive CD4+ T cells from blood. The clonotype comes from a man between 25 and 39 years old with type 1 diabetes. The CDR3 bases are TGTGCCAGCAGCGTGGAACCGGGGGGCACAGATACGCAGTATTTT. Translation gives CASSVEPGGTDTQYF.